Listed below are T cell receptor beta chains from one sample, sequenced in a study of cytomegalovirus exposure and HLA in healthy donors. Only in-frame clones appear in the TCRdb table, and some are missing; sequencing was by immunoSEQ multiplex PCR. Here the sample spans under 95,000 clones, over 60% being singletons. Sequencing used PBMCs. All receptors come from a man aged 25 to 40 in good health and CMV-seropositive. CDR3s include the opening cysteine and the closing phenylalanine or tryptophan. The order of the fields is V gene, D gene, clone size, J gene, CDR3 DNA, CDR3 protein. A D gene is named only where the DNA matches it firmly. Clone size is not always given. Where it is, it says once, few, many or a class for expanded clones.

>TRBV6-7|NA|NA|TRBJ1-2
TGTGCCAGCAGTTACTCAGGGGTCTATGGCTACACCTTC
CASSYSGVYGYTF
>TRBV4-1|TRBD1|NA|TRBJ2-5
TGCGCCAGCAGCCAATTCCGACAGGGGGGAGAGACCCAGTACTTC
CASSQFRQGGETQYF
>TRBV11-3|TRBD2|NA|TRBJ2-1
TGTGCCAGCAGCTTTAGCGGGAGGGCCTTCCATGAGCAGTTCTTC
CASSFSGRAFHEQFF
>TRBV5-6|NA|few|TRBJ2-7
TGTGCCAGCAGCTGGGGCATTTCCTACGAGCAGTACTTC
CASSWGISYEQYF
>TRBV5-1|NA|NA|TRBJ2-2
TGCGCCAGCAGCTTGGAGACGCCACAGGCCAACACCGGGGAGCTGTTTTTT
CASSLETPQANTGELFF
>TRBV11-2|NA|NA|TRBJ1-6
TGTGCCAGCAGCTTATCAGACGGGAATTCACCCCTCCACTTT
CASSLSDGNSPLHF
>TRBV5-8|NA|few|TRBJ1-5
TGTGCCAGCAGCTTGGAGGCGGGGTCATACAATCAGCCCCAGCATTTT
CASSLEAGSYNQPQHF
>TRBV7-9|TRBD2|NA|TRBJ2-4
TGTGCCAGCAGCCCTCGGGGTAGCGGGGGGCCTTCCATTCAGTACTTC
CASSPRGSGGPSIQYF
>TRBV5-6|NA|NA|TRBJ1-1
TGTGCCAGCAGCTACCGGACGGAGGGTACTGAAGCTTTCTTT
CASSYRTEGTEAFF
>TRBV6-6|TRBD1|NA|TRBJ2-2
TGTGCCAGCAGTTCCACAGGGGCCCCCGGGGAGCTGTTTTTT
CASSSTGAPGELFF
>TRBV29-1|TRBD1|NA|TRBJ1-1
TGCAGCGTCAAGGTCCGGGGGACAGAGAACACTGAAGCTTTCTTT
CSVKVRGTENTEAFF
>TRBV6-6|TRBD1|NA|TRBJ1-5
TGTGCCAGCAGCGGACAGGGCAGCAATCAGCCCCAGCATTTT
CASSGQGSNQPQHF
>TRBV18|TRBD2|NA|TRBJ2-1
TGTGCCAGCTCACCCTACACTAGCGGGGGGTCTGAGCAGTTCTTC
CASSPYTSGGSEQFF
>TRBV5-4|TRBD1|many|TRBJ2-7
TGTGCCAGCAGCGACCCGGGACAGGGGGCGAGTGAGCAGTACTTC
CASSDPGQGASEQYF
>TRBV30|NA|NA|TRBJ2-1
TGTGCCTGGAGTGTGGACAAGAACAATGAGCAGTTCTTC
CAWSVDKNNEQFF
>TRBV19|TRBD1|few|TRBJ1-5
TGTGCCAGTAGTAACTTCCGGGACAGCCCAGTAATCAATCAGCCCCAGCATTTT
CASSNFRDSPVINQPQHF